This T cell receptor beta chain was documented in a study of cytomegalovirus exposure and HLA in healthy donors. Study information: The 100 million to 120 million unique TCR beta sequences, from about 170 million T cells, were found by an earlier analysis.

This clone showed up just a few times. 13 Jbeta primers and 60 Vbeta primers were used for the PCR. Only in-frame clones appear in the TCRdb table, and some are missing; sequencing was by immunoSEQ multiplex PCR. The table has around 130,000 clones, 80% seen once. The clonotype was recovered from a man aged 25-40 years in good health and CMV-seronegative. Sequencing input: PBMCs.

This CDR3 reads CASSLTRTGGISEQFF. CDR3 DNA sequence: TGCGCCAGCAGCTTGACACGGACAGGGGGGATTAGTGAGCAGTTCTTC. The V and J genes are TRBV5-1 and TRBJ2-1; 10 nucleotides agree with TRBD1. This CDR3 comprises 16 residues. Germline V gene data show CDR1 as SGHRS and CDR2 as YFSETQ. V shed 1 base, J shed 9 bases, and the junction held 10 bases outside the gene matches.